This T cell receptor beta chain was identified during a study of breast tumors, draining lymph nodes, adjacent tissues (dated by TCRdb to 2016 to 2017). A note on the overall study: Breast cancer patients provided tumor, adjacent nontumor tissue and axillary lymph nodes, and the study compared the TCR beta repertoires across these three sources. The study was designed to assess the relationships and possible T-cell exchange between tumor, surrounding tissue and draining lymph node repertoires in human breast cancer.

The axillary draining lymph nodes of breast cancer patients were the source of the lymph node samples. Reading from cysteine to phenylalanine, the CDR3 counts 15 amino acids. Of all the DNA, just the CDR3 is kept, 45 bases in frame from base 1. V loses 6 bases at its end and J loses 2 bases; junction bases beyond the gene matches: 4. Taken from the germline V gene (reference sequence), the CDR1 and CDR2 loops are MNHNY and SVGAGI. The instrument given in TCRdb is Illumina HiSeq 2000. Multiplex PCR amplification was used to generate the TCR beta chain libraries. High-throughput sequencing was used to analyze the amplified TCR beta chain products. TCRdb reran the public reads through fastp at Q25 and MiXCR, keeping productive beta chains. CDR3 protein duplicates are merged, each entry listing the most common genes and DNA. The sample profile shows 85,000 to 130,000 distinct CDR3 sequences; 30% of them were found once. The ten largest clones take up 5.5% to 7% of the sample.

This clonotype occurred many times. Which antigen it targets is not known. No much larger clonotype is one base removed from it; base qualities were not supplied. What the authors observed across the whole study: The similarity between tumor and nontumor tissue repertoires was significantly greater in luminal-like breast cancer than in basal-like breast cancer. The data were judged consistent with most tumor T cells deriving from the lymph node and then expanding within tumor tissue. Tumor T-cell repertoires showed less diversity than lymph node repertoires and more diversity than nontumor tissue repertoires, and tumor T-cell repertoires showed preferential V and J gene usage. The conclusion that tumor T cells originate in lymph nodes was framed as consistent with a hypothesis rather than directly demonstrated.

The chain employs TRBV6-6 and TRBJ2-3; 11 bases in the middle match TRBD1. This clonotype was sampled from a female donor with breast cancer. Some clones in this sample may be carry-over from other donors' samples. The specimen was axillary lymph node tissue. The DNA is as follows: TGTGCCAGCAGGAACGGACAGGGGGCCACAGATACGCAGTATTTT. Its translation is CASRNGQGATDTQYF.